Listed here is a single TCR beta chain. Its antigen is undetermined. The sample originates from a study of cytotoxic CD8 clonotypes in ibrutinib-treated CLL. Study at large: Over 9 relapsed/refractory, roughly 15 treatment-naive; around 18 IGHV unmutated. Patients attained 25 or so partial and 2 complete responses; at median approximately 68 months, around 15 remained remitted while about twelve progressed.

General study findings and limits: Starting clonality was above that of age-matched healthy donors and tracked circulating CD8+ T-cell counts.

The table came from immunoSEQ multiplex PCR; TCRdb's copy has only in-frame clones and leaves some out. The sample shows 60,000 to 65,000 clones, approximately 57% of them seen only once. Trimming stripped 7 bases from V and 0 bases from J, with 15 bases between. The CDR3 runs to 16 residues. Germline-derived CDR1 and CDR2 are LNHDA and SQIVND (reference sequence). This TCR was sampled from a human donor with chronic lymphocytic leukemia. This chain links TRBV19 with TRBJ1-4; TRBD1 is a possible D gene (5 bases). The sequenced sample was PBMCs, obtained after 12 months of ibrutinib treatment. DNA for the CDR3: TGTGCCAGTAATCAATTCCGGGGGGCAACTAATGAAAAACTGTTTTTT. Protein: CASNQFRGATNEKLFF.